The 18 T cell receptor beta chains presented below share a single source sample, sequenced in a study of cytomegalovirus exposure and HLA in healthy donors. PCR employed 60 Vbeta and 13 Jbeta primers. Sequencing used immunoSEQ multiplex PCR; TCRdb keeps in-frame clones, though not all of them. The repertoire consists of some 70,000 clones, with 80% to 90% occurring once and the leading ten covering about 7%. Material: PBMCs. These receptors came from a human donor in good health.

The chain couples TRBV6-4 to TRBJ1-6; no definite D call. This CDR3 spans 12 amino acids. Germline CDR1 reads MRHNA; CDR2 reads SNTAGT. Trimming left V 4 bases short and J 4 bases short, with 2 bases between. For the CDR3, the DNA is TGTGCCAGCAGTGCTTATAATTCACCCCTCCACTTT. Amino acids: CASSAYNSPLHF.

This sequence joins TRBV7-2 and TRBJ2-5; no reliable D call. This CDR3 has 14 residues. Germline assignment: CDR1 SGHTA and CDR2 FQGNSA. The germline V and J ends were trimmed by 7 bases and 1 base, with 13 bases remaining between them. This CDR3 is CASTPWSSQETQYF. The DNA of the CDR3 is TGTGCCAGCACCCCCTGGTCGAGCCAAGAGACCCAGTACTTC.

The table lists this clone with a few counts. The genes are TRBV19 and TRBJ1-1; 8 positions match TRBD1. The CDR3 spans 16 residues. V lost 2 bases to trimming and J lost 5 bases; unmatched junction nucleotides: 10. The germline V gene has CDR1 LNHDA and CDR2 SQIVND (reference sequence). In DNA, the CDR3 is TGTGCCAGTAGTATACTCCCGACAGGGGAGGGGACTGAAGCTTTCTTT. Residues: CASSILPTGEGTEAFF.

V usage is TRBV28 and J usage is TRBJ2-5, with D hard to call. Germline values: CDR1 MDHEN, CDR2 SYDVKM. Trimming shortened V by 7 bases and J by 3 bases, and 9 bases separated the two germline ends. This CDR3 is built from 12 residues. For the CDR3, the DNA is TGTGCCAGCATCGCACAGAAAGAGACCCAGTACTTC. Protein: CASIAQKETQYF.

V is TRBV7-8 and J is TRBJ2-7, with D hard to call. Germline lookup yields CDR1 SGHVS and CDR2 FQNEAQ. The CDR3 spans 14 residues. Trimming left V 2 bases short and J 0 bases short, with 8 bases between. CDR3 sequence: CASSLSGSSYEQYF. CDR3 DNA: TGTGCCAGCAGCTTAAGTGGTAGCTCCTACGAGCAGTACTTC.

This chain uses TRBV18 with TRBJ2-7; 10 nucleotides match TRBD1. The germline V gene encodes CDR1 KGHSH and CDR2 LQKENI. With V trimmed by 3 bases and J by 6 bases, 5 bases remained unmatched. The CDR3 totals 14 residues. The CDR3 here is CASSPGQGLAEQYF. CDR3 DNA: TGTGCCAGCTCACCGGGACAGGGGTTGGCCGAGCAGTACTTC.

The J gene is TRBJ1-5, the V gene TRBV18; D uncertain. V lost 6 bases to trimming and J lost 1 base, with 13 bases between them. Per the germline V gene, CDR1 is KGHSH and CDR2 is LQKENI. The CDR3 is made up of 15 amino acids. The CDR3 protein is CASSVGARSNQPQHF. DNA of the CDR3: TGTGCCAGCTCGGTGGGAGCACGGAGCAATCAGCCCCAGCATTTT.

CDR3: CSVQGWTQETQYF. CDR3 bases: TGCAGCGTTCAAGGGTGGACACAAGAGACCCAGTACTTC. V is TRBV29-1 and J is TRBJ2-5, with D possibly matching TRBD1 (5 bases). Germline V gene data show CDR1 as SQVTM and CDR2 as ANQGSEA. This CDR3 contains 13 residues. Between the trimmed V and J ends, which lost 5 bases and 2 bases, there was a span of 12 bases.

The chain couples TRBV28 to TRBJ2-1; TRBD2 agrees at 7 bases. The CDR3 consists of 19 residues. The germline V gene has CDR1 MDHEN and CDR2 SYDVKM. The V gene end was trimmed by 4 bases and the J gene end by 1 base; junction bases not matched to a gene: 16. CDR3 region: CASSSFTSDRGVSYNEQFF. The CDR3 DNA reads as TGTGCCAGCAGTTCATTCACTAGCGATCGCGGGGTTTCCTACAATGAGCAGTTCTTC.

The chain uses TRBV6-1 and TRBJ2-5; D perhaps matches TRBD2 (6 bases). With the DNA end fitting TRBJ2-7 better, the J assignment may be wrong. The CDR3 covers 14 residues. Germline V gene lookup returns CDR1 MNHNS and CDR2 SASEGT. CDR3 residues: CASSSTGTSYEQYF. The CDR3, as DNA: TGTGCCAGCAGTTCAACCGGGACTTCCTACGAGCAGTACTTC.

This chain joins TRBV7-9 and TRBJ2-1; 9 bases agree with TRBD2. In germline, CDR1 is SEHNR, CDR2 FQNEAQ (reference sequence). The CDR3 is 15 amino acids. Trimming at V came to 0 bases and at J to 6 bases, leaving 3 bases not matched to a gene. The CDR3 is CASSLAGGGANEQFF. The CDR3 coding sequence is TGTGCCAGCAGCTTAGCTGGCGGGGGGGCCAATGAGCAGTTCTTC.

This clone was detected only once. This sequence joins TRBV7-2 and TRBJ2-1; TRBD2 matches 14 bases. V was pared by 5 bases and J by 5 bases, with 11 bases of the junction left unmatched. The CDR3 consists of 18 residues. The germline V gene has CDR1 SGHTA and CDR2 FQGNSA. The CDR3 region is CASSPRRLAGGLDNEQFF. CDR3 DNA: TGTGCCAGCAGCCCCCGAAGACTAGCGGGGGGGCTAGACAATGAGCAGTTCTTC.

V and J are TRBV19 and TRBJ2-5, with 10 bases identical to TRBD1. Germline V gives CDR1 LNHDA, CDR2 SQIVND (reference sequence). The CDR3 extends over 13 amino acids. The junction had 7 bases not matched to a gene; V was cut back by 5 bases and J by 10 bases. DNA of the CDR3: TGTGCCAGTAGTTTGTCCGGGACAGGGGTCCAGTACTTC. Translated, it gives CASSLSGTGVQYF.

The CDR3 region is CASSLARGGLRNSPLHF. CDR3 coding DNA: TGTGCCAGCAGCTTAGCGCGGGGGGGTTTGAGGAATTCACCCCTCCACTTT. This sequence joins TRBV7-2 and TRBJ1-6; D is possibly TRBD1 (5 bases). Trimming took 0 bases from V and 7 from J, leaving 16 bases between them. This CDR3 spans 17 amino acids. CDR1 and CDR2 from the germline V gene are SGHTA and FQGNSA.

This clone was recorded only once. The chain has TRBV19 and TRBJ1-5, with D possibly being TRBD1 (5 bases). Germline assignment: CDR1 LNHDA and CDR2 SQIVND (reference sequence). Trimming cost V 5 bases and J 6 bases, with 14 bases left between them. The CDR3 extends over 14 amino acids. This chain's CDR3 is CASSSWGQGQPQHF. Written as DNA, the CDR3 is TGTGCCAGTAGTTCGTGGGGTCAGGGTCAGCCCCAGCATTTT.

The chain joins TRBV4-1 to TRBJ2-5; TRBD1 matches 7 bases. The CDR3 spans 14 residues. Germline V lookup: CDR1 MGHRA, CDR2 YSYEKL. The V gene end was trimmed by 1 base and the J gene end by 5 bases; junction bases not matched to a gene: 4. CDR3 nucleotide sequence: TGCGCCAGCAGCCAAGGACAGGGTATGGAGACCCAGTACTTC. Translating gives CASSQGQGMETQYF.

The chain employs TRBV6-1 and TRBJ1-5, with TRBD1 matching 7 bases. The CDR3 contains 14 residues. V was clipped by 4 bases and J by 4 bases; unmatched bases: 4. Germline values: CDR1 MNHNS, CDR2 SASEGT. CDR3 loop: CASSAGQPNQPQHF. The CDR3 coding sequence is TGTGCCAGCAGTGCGGGACAGCCTAATCAGCCCCAGCATTTT.

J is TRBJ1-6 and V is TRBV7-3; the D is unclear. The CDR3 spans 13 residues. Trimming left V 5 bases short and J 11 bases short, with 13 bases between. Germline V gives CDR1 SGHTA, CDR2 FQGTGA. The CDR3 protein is CASSTGLKTPLHF. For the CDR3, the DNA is TGTGCCAGCAGCACCGGACTTAAAACACCCCTCCACTTT. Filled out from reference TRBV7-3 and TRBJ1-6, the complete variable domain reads GAGVSQTPSNKVTEKGKYVELRCDPISGHTALYWYRQSLGQGPEFLIYFQGTGAADDSGLPNDRFFAVRPEGSVSTLKIQRTERGDSAVYLCASSTGLKTPLHFGNGTRLTVT.